This T cell receptor beta chain was obtained from a study of T cell responses to AZD1222 COVID-19 vaccine. Broader study findings: The sample set comprised mostly white British donors with more females, and clonal diversity was possibly underestimated. Epitopes outside B.1.351 and B.1.1.7 mutated regions reportedly drew nearly half of spike TCRs. With two AZD1222 doses given, Spike-specific TCR breadth and depth both rose. Sampled repertoires all dated from after the peak T cell response.

The V and J ends lost 0 bases and 5 bases respectively, with 5 bases between them. The germline gives CDR1 SGHDN, CDR2 FVKESK. CDR3 length: 13 amino acids. This table comes from immunoSEQ multiplex PCR, and its TCRdb copy is limited to in-frame clones, with some not included. In the table there are 90,000 to 150,000 clones, about 90% of which are singletons. By sample share, this clone is medium-sized. Its antigen is unknown. The chain combines TRBV14 with TRBJ1-5; D ambiguous. The starting material was peripheral blood, obtained on day 0 of AZD1222 vaccination. This TCR derives from an adult in good health. The CDR3 DNA follows: TGTGCCAGCAGCCAAGATAAGTATCAGCCCCAGCATTTT. Residues: CASSQDKYQPQHF. Supplemented by reference TRBV14 and TRBJ1-5, the full variable domain reads EAGVTQFPSHSVIEKGQTVTLRCDPISGHDNLYWYRRVMGKEIKFLLHFVKESKQDESGMPNNRFLAERTGGTYSTLKVQPAELEDSGVYFCASSQDKYQPQHFGDGTRLSIL.